The 10 T cell receptor beta chains given below trace back to one sample, sequenced in a study of control samples from healthy donors and cancer patients. Some clones are missing from TCRdb's copy, which holds only in-frame ones; the method was immunoSEQ multiplex PCR. The profile shows 100,000 to 150,000 clones, around nine tenths of them singletons. Sequenced material: PBMCs. These receptors originate from a man in his fifties or sixties with head and neck cancer.

The gene calls are TRBV29-1 and TRBJ2-7; D is uncertain. V was pared by 6 bases and J by 7 bases, with 13 bases between. The CDR3 runs 11 residues. Germline loops: CDR1 SQVTM, CDR2 ANQGSEA. CDR3 amino acids: CSVRADGEQYF. CDR3 in DNA: TGCAGCGTAAGGGCGGACGGGGAGCAGTACTTC.

V is TRBV5-1 and J is TRBJ2-1; TRBD1 might be the D (5 bases). Trimming took 0 bases from V and 5 from J, leaving 15 bases between them. The CDR3 sequence is 16 residues long. CDR1 and CDR2 (germline): SGHRS, YFSETQ. CDR3 sequence (DNA): TGCGCCAGCAGCTTGGGCATCAGGGCGTATGACAATGAGCAGTTCTTC. Translated: CASSLGIRAYDNEQFF. Together with reference TRBV5-1 and TRBJ2-1, the CDR3 gives the full variable domain: KAGVTQTPRYLIKTRGQQVTLSCSPISGHRSVSWYQQTPGQGLQFLFEYFSETQRNKGNFPGRFSGRQFSNSRSEMNVSTLELGDSALYLCASSLGIRAYDNEQFFGPGTRLTVL.

The rearrangement links TRBV12-3 or TRBV12-4 to TRBJ2-7, with 7 positions matching TRBD1. This CDR3 is 13 amino acids long. V shed 5 bases, J shed 5 bases, and the junction held 6 bases outside the gene matches. The CDR3 nucleotides are TGTGCCAGCAGTCCAGACAGGGTTCACGAGCAGTACTTC. This codes for CASSPDRVHEQYF.

The genes are TRBV11-2 and TRBJ2-1, with TRBD2 matching over 10 bases. The CDR3 spans 14 residues. Trimming removed 5 bases from V and 12 bases from J; junction bases left unmatched: 10. Germline CDR1 SGHAT, CDR2 FQNNGV. CDR3 sequence: CASSRGLAVGGQFF. The CDR3 DNA sequence: TGTGCCAGCAGCCGTGGACTAGCGGTGGGGGGGCAGTTCTTC.

In its sample, this clone was seen once. The gene calls are TRBV9 and TRBJ1-2; D gene uncertain. CDR3 size: 18 residues. The V end was cut by 0 bases, the J end by 0 bases, with 18 bases between. From germline, CDR1 is SGDLS and CDR2 YYNGEE. CDR3 DNA: TGTGCCAGCAGCGTAGACCGTGACCCGTTTAGACCTAACTATGGCTACACCTTC. This codes for CASSVDRDPFRPNYGYTF.

The chain combines TRBV2 with TRBJ2-1; 9 bases line up with TRBD1. Germline CDR1 SNHLY, CDR2 FYNNEI. The trim removed 4 bases at V and 15 bases at J, leaving 16 bases unmatched. This CDR3 is built from 15 residues. CDR3 region: CASSVEGQGLNNPFF. The CDR3, as DNA: TGTGCCAGCAGTGTTGAGGGACAGGGCCTTAATAATCCGTTCTTC.

This clone was seen more than once but under ten times. The chain employs TRBV3-1 (or the pseudogene TRBV3-2) and TRBJ1-3; the D gene is possibly TRBD1 (6 bases). This CDR3 comprises 14 residues. V gave up 5 bases and J gave up 3 bases, with 11 bases separating them. Per the germline V gene, CDR1 is LGHDT and CDR2 is YNNKEL (reference sequence). The CDR3 sequence: CASSIHRDGNTIYF. CDR3 bases: TGTGCCAGCAGCATTCACAGGGATGGAAACACCATATATTTT.

The gene calls are TRBV5-4 and TRBJ1-6; D gene unclear. The CDR3 is made up of 14 amino acids. The V and J ends lost 4 bases and 5 bases respectively, with 10 bases between them. CDR1 is SGHNT, CDR2 YYREEE, per germline (reference sequence). CDR3 DNA sequence: TGTGCCAGCAGCGAAGACCACCATAATTCACCCCTCCACTTT. Its translation is CASSEDHHNSPLHF.

This clone was detected once. The chain has TRBV21-1 and TRBJ2-7. TRBV21-1 is shown as a pseudogene. The CDR3 has 11 residues. The CDR3 sequence is CASSRNGEQYF. DNA for the CDR3: TGTGCCAGCAGCAGAAATGGCGAGCAGTACTTC.

The chain recombines TRBV2 with TRBJ2-1; 10 bases are shared with TRBD2. The V segment lost 4 bases and the J segment 5 bases; nucleotides outside the gene matches: 5. Germline V CDR1 and CDR2: SNHLY, FYNNEI. The CDR3 has 15 residues. The CDR3 DNA reads TGTGCCAGCAGTGTGGTACTAGCGGGGAACAATGAGCAGTTCTTC. Translation gives CASSVVLAGNNEQFF.